This T cell receptor beta chain emerged from a study of blood T cell repertoires in COVID-19. Study overall: From the United States, Italy and Spain came samples of acute and convalescent COVID-19.

The table lists this clone with a count of one. Assay: immunoSEQ multiplex PCR; the TCRdb copy retains only in-frame clones and omits some. Of over 60,000 clones listed, about 88% are singletons. Sample: peripheral blood. The sequence was collected from an older man with acute or convalescent COVID-19.

CDR3 nucleotides: TGCGCCAGCAGCTTGGCATGGGGACAAATTAGGACAGATACGCAGTATTTT. It yields the protein CASSLAWGQIRTDTQYF. The V call is TRBV5-1, the J call TRBJ2-3, with D tentatively TRBD1 (6 bases). The CDR3 is 17 residues long. Deletions cut 0 bases from V and 3 bases from J, with 17 bases between. Germline V gene sequence: CDR1 SGHRS, CDR2 YFSETQ.